This paragraph covers one T cell receptor (beta chain) sequence. The germline CDR1 and CDR2 sequences are KGHSH and LQKENI. There are 15 residues in the CDR3. Trimming took 0 bases from V and 6 from J, leaving 11 bases between them. This record comes from a study of T cell changes during pregnancy in multiple sclerosis. Libraries were prepared by immunoSEQ multiplex PCR; TCRdb keeps only in-frame clonotypes and omits some of them. Of about 54,000 clones listed, 80% to 90% are singletons. The TCR sequence derives from a female donor with multiple sclerosis, enrolled in a pregnancy study. V and J are TRBV18 and TRBJ2-2; D call uncertain. The sequenced sample was CD4+ T cells from peripheral blood mononuclear cells, obtained in the first trimester of pregnancy. The CDR3 DNA follows: TGTGCCAGCTCACCACCGGCTCCCACACCCGGGGAGCTGTTTTTT. This encodes CASSPPAPTPGELFF.